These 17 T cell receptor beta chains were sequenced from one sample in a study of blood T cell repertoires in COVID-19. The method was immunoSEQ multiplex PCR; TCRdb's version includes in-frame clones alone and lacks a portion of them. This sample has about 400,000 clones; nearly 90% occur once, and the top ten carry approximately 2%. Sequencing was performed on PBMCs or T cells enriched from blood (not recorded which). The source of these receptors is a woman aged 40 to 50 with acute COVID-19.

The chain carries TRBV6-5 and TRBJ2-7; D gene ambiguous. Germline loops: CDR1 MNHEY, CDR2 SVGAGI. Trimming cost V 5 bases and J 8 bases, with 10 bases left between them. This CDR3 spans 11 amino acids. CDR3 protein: CASSPGHKQYF. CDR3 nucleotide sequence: TGTGCCAGCAGTCCGGGTCACAAGCAGTACTTC.

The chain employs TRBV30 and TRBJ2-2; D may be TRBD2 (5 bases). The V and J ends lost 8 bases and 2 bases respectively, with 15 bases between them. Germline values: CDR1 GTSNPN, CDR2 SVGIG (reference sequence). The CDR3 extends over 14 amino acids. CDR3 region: CAGRQDSNTGELFF. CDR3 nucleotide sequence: TGTGCCGGGCGTCAGGACTCCAACACCGGGGAGCTGTTTTTT. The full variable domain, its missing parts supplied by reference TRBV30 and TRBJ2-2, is SQTIHQWPATLVQPVGSPLSLECTVEGTSNPNLYWYRQAAGRGLQLLFYSVGIGQISSEVPQNLSASRPQDRQFILSSKKLLLSDSGFYLCAGRQDSNTGELFFGEGSRLTVL.

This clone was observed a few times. The CDR3 bases are TGTGCCAGCAGGCGAATAGGACAGAACACCGGGGAGCTGTTTTTT. Encoded protein: CASRRIGQNTGELFF. V usage is TRBV2 and J usage is TRBJ2-2; TRBD1 is a possible D gene (5 bases). The CDR3 is 15 residues long. V shed 6 bases and J shed 1 base, with 12 bases lying between them. Germline V gene sequence: CDR1 SNHLY, CDR2 FYNNEI.

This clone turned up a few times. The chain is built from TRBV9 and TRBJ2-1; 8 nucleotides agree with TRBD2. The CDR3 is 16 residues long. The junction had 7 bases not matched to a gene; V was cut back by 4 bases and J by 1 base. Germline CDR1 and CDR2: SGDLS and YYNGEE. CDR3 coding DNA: TGTGCCAGCAGCCCTCCGGGGGGGGCTTCCTACAATGAGCAGTTCTTC. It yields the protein CASSPPGGASYNEQFF.

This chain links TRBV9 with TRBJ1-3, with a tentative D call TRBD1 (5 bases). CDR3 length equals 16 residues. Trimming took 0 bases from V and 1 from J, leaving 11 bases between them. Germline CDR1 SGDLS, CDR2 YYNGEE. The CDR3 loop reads CASSVGEGASGNTIYF. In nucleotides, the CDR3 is TGTGCCAGCAGCGTAGGCGAAGGGGCATCTGGAAACACCATATATTTT.

CDR3 in amino acids: CASSQARDGVGAFF. Here the CDR3 DNA reads TGTGCCAGCAGCCAAGCGAGGGATGGGGTCGGAGCTTTCTTT. The V call is TRBV3-1 (or the pseudogene TRBV3-2), the J call TRBJ1-1; no clear D. Deletions cut 1 base from V and 10 bases from J, with 16 bases between. The CDR3 runs to 14 residues. Per the germline V gene, CDR1 is LGHDT and CDR2 is YNNKEL (reference sequence).

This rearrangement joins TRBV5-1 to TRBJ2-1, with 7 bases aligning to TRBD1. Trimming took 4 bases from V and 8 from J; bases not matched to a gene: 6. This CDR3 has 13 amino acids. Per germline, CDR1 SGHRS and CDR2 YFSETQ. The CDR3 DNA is TGCGCCAGCAGCCGAAGAACAGGGGATGAGCAGTTCTTC. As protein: CASSRRTGDEQFF.

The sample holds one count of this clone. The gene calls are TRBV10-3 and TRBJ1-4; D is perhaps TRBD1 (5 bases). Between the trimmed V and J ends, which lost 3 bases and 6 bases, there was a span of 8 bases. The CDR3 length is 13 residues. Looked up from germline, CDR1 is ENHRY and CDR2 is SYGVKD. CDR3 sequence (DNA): TGTGCCATCAGTGAAGCAGGGTATGAAAAACTGTTTTTT. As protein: CAISEAGYEKLFF.

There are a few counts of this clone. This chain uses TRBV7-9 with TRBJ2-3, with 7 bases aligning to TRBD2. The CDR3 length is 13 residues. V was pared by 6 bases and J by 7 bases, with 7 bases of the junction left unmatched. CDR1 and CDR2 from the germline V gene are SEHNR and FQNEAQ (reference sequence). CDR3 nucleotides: TGTGCCAGCAGTTTCAGCGGGGATTATACGCAGTATTTT. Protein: CASSFSGDYTQYF.

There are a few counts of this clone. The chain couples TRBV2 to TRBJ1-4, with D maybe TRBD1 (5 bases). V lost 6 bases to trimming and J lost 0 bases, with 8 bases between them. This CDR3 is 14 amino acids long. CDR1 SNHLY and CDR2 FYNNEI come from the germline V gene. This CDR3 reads CASRGVSTNEKLFF. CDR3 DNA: TGTGCCAGCAGAGGGGTTTCAACTAATGAAAAACTGTTTTTT.

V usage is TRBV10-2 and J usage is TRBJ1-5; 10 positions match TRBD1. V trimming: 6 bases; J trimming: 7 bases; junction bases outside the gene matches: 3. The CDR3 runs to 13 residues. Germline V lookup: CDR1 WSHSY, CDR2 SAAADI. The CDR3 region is CASSPGQGQPQHF. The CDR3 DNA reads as TGCGCCAGCAGCCCGGGACAGGGGCAGCCCCAGCATTTT.

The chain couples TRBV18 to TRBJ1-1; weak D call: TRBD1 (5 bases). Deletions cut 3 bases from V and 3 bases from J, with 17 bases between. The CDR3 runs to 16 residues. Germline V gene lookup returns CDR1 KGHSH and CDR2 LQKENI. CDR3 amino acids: CASSPFLQGTDTEAFF. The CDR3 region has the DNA TGTGCCAGCTCACCTTTCCTCCAGGGAACGGACACTGAAGCTTTCTTT.

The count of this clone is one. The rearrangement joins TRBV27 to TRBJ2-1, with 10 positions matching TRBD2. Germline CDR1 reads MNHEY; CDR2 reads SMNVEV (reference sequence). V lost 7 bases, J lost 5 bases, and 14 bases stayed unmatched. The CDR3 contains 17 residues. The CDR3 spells CASNSGQRGGRDNEQFF. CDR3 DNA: TGTGCCAGCAATAGTGGCCAGCGGGGGGGCCGGGACAATGAGCAGTTCTTC.

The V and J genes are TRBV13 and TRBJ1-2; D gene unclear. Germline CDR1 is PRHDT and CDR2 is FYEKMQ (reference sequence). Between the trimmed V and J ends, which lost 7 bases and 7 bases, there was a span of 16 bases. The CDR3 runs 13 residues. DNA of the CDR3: TGTGCCAGCATCCATTATGAGTCGGGTGGCTACACCTTC. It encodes CASIHYESGGYTF.

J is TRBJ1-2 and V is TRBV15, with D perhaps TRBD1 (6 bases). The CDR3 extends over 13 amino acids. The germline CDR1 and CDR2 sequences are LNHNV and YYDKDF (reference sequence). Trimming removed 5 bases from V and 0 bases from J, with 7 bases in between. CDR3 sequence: CATSGGTNYGYTF. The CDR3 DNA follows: TGTGCCACCAGCGGGGGCACTAACTATGGCTACACCTTC.

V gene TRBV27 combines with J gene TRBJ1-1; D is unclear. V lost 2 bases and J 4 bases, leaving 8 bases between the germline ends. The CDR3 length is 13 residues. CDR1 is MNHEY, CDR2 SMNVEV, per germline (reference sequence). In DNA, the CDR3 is TGTGCCAGCAGTTTACGAGCTCGCACTGAAGCTTTCTTT. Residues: CASSLRARTEAFF.

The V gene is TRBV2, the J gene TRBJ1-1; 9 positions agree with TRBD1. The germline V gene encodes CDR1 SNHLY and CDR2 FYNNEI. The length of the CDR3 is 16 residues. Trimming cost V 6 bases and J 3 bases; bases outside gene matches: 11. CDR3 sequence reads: CASSVQGAYRDTEAFF. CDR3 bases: TGTGCCAGCAGCGTACAGGGGGCTTATAGGGACACTGAAGCTTTCTTT.